The 18 T cell receptor beta chains given below trace back to one sample, sequenced in a study of OX40 agonist ivuxolimab in advanced cancers. Libraries were prepared by immunoSEQ multiplex PCR; TCRdb keeps only in-frame clonotypes and omits some of them. This table holds roughly 140,000 clones, approximately 94% found once. The sample consisted of CD4+ or CD8+ T cells sorted from blood, taken in a trial of the OX40 agonist ivuxolimab. These receptors came from an adult with an advanced solid tumor such as melanoma, head and neck, liver or kidney cancer.

A few counts support this clone. This chain connects TRBV6-5 to TRBJ1-4; maybe TRBD1 (6 bases). The germline CDR1 and CDR2 sequences are MNHEY and SVGAGI. There are 15 residues in the CDR3. Trimming removed 2 bases at V and 10 bases at J, with 17 bases between. CDR3 amino acids: CASSYDGLLGGKLFF. CDR3 DNA sequence: TGTGCCAGCAGTTACGACGGTCTTCTAGGGGGAAAACTGTTTTTT.

This chain connects TRBV5-1 to TRBJ2-7, with D perhaps TRBD2 (5 bases). V was clipped by 4 bases and J by 4 bases, with 9 bases between them. The germline V gene has CDR1 SGHRS and CDR2 YFSETQ. The length of the CDR3 is 12 residues. This CDR3 is CASSPDYYEQYF. In DNA form, the CDR3 reads TGCGCCAGCAGCCCAGACTATTACGAGCAGTACTTC.

J is TRBJ2-7 and V is TRBV18; 8 bases align to TRBD1. J was trimmed by 9 bases and V by 3 bases; bases with no gene match: 7. Germline V CDR1 and CDR2: KGHSH, LQKENI. CDR3 size: 13 residues. The CDR3 protein is CASSPGDRLGQYF. The CDR3 nucleotides read TGTGCCAGCTCACCCGGGGACAGGCTGGGGCAGTACTTC.

The V gene is TRBV27, the J gene TRBJ1-1; tentative D call: TRBD1 (5 bases). Germline V CDR1 and CDR2: MNHEY, SMNVEV (reference sequence). The CDR3 spans 13 residues. Trimming took 5 bases from V and 6 from J, leaving 13 bases between them. In DNA, the CDR3 is TGTGCCAGCAGTCAGCTTCGGGACGCTGAAGCTTTCTTT. This sequence encodes CASSQLRDAEAFF.

This sequence joins TRBV18 and TRBJ2-5, with D unresolved. Per the germline V gene, CDR1 is KGHSH and CDR2 is LQKENI. V was cut by 0 bases and J by 1 base, with 6 bases left in between. The CDR3 loop spans 14 amino acids. This CDR3 reads CASSPPSIQETQYF. CDR3 coding DNA: TGTGCCAGCTCACCACCCTCAATCCAAGAGACCCAGTACTTC.

V usage is TRBV6-1 and J usage is TRBJ1-3; unclear D gene. With 7 bases removed from V and 1 base from J, the gap between germline ends came to 11 bases. CDR1 is MNHNS, CDR2 SASEGT, per germline. This CDR3 region has 14 residues. CDR3 sequence: CASIERGSGNTIYF. The CDR3 nucleotides are TGTGCCAGCATCGAGCGGGGATCTGGAAACACCATATATTTT.

The chain combines TRBV28 with TRBJ2-5, with D perhaps TRBD1 or TRBD2 (5 bases each). Trimming cost V 6 bases and J 9 bases, with 20 bases left between them. The CDR3 has 14 amino acids. CDR1 and CDR2 (germline): MDHEN, SYDVKM. CDR3 loop: CASSPLGTDWAQYF. Written as DNA, the CDR3 is TGTGCCAGCAGCCCGCTCGGGACCGATTGGGCCCAGTACTTC. Combining the CDR3 with reference TRBV28 and TRBJ2-5 gives the whole variable domain DVKVTQSSRYLVKRTGEKVFLECVQDMDHENMFWYRQDPGLGLRLIYFSYDVKMKEKGDIPEGYSVSREKKERFSLILESASTNQTSMYLCASSPLGTDWAQYFGPGTRLLVL.

This rearrangement joins TRBV7-9 to TRBJ1-2; 7 bases are shared with TRBD1. J was trimmed by 4 bases and V by 6 bases; bases with no gene match: 17. The germline V gene encodes CDR1 SEHNR and CDR2 FQNEAQ (reference sequence). CDR3 size: 17 residues. This CDR3 reads CASSYGAGGVGGYGYTF. The CDR3 DNA reads TGTGCCAGCAGTTACGGGGCAGGGGGAGTTGGTGGCTATGGCTACACCTTC.

This clone was picked up one time. The J gene is TRBJ2-7, the V gene TRBV29-1; D remains unclear. Germline lookup yields CDR1 SQVTM and CDR2 ANQGSEA. The CDR3 sequence is 11 residues long. The V end was cut by 1 base, the J end by 12 bases, with 13 bases between. The CDR3 loop is CSVEVGTVRYF. CDR3 DNA sequence: TGCAGCGTTGAAGTCGGTACGGTCCGGTACTTC.

About this clone itself: Other DNA sequences in the same sample also yield this CDR3. This sequence joins TRBV18 and TRBJ1-2, with D possibly matching TRBD1 (5 bases). Trimming shortened V by 6 bases and J by 1 base, and 9 bases separated the two germline ends. Germline loops: CDR1 KGHSH, CDR2 LQKENI. The CDR3 extends over 13 amino acids. DNA for the CDR3: TGTGCCAGCTCCCCTGGGGGTAACTATGGCTACACCTTC. The encoded protein is CASSPGGNYGYTF. The variable domain in full, completed from reference TRBV18 and TRBJ1-2, reads NAGVMQNPRHLVRRRGQEARLRCSPMKGHSHVYWYRQLPEEGLKFMVYLQKENIIDESGMPKERFSAEFPKEGPSILRIQQVVRGDSAAYFCASSPGGNYGYTFGSGTRLTVV.

This chain links TRBV5-4 with TRBJ2-5; 13 nucleotides match TRBD2. Germline loops: CDR1 SGHNT, CDR2 YYREEE (reference sequence). CDR3 length equals 16 residues. V gave up 4 bases and J gave up 2 bases; unmatched junction bases: 5. This chain's CDR3 is CASSAGLAGAQETQYF. The CDR3 region has the DNA TGTGCCAGCAGCGCCGGACTAGCGGGAGCTCAAGAGACCCAGTACTTC.

J is TRBJ1-1 and V is TRBV4-1; the D gene is possibly TRBD1 (6 bases). The CDR3 is 15 amino acids. CDR1 is MGHRA, CDR2 YSYEKL, per germline. Trimming shortened V by 0 bases and J by 4 bases, and 12 bases separated the two germline ends. The CDR3, as DNA: TGCGCCAGCAGCCAAGAAGGGGGGCGAGGCACTGAAGCTTTCTTT. This encodes CASSQEGGRGTEAFF.

The chain uses TRBV28 and TRBJ1-2; D unclear. With 6 bases removed from V and 5 bases from J, the gap between germline ends came to 22 bases. Germline-derived CDR1 and CDR2 are MDHEN and SYDVKM. This CDR3 has 16 residues. The CDR3 bases are TGTGCCAGCAGCACTTTTCCCGCTATAGGAAGGTATGGCTACACCTTC. Translated: CASSTFPAIGRYGYTF.

Only one count was recorded for this clone. The rearrangement links TRBV28 to TRBJ2-1; 12 bases are shared with TRBD2. This CDR3 comprises 14 residues. Trimming cost V 6 bases and J 4 bases; bases outside gene matches: 1. Germline CDR1 reads MDHEN; CDR2 reads SYDVKM. CDR3: CASSGLAGYNEQFF. The CDR3 region has the DNA TGTGCCAGCAGCGGACTAGCGGGATACAATGAGCAGTTCTTC.

The V and J genes are TRBV28 and TRBJ2-1, with 7 bases aligning to TRBD1. The CDR3 runs 14 residues. Looked up from germline, CDR1 is MDHEN and CDR2 is SYDVKM. With V trimmed by 5 bases and J by 12 bases, 13 bases remained unmatched. The CDR3 bases are TGTGCCAGCAGTCCCCCCATGGACAGGAAAGGGCAGTTCTTC. Residues: CASSPPMDRKGQFF.

This clone came up once. V is TRBV7-3 and J is TRBJ1-2; no firm D call. Deletions cut 5 bases from V and 8 bases from J, with 15 bases between. Germline-derived CDR1 and CDR2 are SGHTA and FQGTGA. CDR3 length: 13 amino acids. The CDR3 DNA is TGTGCCAGCAGCCCCGTAGGAAAGGGAGGCTACACCTTC. It codes for CASSPVGKGGYTF.

The genes are TRBV5-1 and TRBJ1-2; 10 bases agree with TRBD1. This CDR3 has 14 residues. Per germline, CDR1 SGHRS and CDR2 YFSETQ. With 3 bases clipped from V and 6 bases from J, the junction kept 5 bases outside the gene matches. CDR3 sequence (DNA): TGCGCCAGCAGCTCGGGACAGGGGTGGGATGGCTACACCTTC. This codes for CASSSGQGWDGYTF. Supplemented by reference TRBV5-1 and TRBJ1-2, the full variable domain reads KAGVTQTPRYLIKTRGQQVTLSCSPISGHRSVSWYQQTPGQGLQFLFEYFSETQRNKGNFPGRFSGRQFSNSRSEMNVSTLELGDSALYLCASSSGQGWDGYTFGSGTRLTVV.

The chain uses TRBV28 and TRBJ2-1, with D perhaps TRBD2 (7 bases). This CDR3 is 13 amino acids long. The germline CDR1 and CDR2 sequences are MDHEN and SYDVKM. V was cut by 6 bases and J by 9 bases, with 15 bases left in between. CDR3 protein: CASRSGGRGEQFF. The CDR3 coding sequence is TGTGCCAGCAGATCCGGGGGGCGAGGTGAGCAGTTCTTC.